This record concerns one T cell receptor (beta chain) sequence. This entry belongs to a study of OX40 agonist ivuxolimab in advanced cancers. At the level of the study: Those enrolled were roughly 80% male, with a mean age of 60 years and ages from roughly 23 to 80. Prior checkpoint blockade (anti-PD-1, anti-PD-L1 or anti-CTLA-4) was permitted; around 39% had it. Three patients had partial responses: one hepatocellular carcinoma, two cutaneous melanoma.

CDR1 and CDR2 (germline): LNHNV, YYDKDF (reference sequence). Germline trimming cut 3 bases from V and 10 bases from J; bases unmatched to any gene: 12. The CDR3 is 17 amino acids. TCRdb keeps only in-frame clones here, not all; method: immunoSEQ multiplex PCR. The sample consists of approximately 80,000 clones, 70% to 90% of them appearing once. The sequencing used CD4+ or CD8+ T cells sorted from blood, collected in a trial of the OX40 agonist ivuxolimab. This receptor was taken from an adult with an advanced solid tumor such as melanoma, head and neck, liver or kidney cancer. The rearrangement links TRBV15 to TRBJ1-6; the match to TRBD1 covers 10 bases. The CDR3 sequence is CATSRSGGGQGQSPLHF. CDR3 DNA sequence: TGTGCCACCAGCAGGTCGGGGGGGGGACAGGGGCAATCACCCCTCCACTTT.